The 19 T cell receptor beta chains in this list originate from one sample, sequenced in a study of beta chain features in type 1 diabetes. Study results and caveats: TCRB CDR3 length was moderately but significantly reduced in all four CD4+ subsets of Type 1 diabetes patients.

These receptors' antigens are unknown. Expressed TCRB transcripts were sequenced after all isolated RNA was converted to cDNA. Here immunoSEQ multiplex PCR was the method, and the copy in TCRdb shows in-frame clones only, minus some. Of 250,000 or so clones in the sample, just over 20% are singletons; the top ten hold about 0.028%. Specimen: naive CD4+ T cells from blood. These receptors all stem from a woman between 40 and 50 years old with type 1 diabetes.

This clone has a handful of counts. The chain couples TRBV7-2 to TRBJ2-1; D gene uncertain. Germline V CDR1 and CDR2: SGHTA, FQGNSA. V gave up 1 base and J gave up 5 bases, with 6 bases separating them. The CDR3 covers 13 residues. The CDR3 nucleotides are TGTGCCAGCAGCTTAGTCGCTAACAATGAGCAGTTCTTC. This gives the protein CASSLVANNEQFF.

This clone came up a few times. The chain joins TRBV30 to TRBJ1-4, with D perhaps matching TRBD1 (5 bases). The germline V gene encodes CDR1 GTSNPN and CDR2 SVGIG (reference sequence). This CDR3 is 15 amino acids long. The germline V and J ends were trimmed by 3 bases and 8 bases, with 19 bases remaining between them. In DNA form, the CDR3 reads TGTGCCTGGAGCTTAACAGGCCTTGCGGACGAAAAACTGTTTTTT. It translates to CAWSLTGLADEKLFF.

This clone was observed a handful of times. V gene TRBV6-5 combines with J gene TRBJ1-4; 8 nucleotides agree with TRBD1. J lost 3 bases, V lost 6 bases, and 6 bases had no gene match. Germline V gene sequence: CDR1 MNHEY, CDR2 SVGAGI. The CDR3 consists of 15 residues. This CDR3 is CASRRTGGANEKLFF. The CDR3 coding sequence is TGTGCCAGCAGGCGCACAGGGGGAGCTAATGAAAAACTGTTTTTT.

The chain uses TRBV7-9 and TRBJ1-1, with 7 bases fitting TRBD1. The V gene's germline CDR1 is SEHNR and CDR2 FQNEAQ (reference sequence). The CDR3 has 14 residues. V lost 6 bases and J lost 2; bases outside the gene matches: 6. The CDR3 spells CASSEKGGNTEAFF. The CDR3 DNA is TGTGCCAGCAGTGAAAAAGGGGGCAACACTGAAGCTTTCTTT.

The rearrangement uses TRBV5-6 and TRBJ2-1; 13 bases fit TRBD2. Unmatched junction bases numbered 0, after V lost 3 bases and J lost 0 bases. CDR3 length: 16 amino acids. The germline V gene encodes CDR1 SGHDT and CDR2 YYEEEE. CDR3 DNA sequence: TGTGCCAGCAGCTGGACTAGCGGGAGCTCCTACAATGAGCAGTTCTTC. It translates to CASSWTSGSSYNEQFF.

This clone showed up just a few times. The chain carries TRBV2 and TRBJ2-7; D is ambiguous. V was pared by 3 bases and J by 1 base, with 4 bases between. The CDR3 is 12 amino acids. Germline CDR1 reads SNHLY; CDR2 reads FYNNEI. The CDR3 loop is CASSEESYEQYF. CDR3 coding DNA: TGTGCCAGCAGTGAGGAGTCCTACGAGCAGTACTTC.

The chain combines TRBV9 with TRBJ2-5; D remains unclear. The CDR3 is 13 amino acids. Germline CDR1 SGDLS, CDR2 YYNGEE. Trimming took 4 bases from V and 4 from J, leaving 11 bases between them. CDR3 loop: CASSPAVRETQYF. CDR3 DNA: TGTGCCAGCAGCCCCGCGGTCCGAGAGACCCAGTACTTC.

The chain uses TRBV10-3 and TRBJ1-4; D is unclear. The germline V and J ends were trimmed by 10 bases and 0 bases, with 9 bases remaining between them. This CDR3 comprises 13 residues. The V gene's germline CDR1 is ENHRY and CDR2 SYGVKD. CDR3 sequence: CATSVATNEKLFF. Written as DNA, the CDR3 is TGTGCCACGAGTGTCGCAACTAATGAAAAACTGTTTTTT.

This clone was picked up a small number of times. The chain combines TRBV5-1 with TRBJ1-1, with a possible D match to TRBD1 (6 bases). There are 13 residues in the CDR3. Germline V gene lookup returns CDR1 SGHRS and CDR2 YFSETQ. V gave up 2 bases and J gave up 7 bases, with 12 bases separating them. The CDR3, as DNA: TGCGCCAGCAGCTTACTTACAGGGAATGAAGCTTTCTTT. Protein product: CASSLLTGNEAFF.

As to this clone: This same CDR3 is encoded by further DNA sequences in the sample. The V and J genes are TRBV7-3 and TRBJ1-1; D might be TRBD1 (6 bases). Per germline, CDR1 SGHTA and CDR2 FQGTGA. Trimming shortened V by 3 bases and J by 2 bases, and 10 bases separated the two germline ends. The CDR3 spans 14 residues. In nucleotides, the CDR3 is TGTGCCAGCAGCTTCCGACAGGTCAACACTGAAGCTTTCTTT. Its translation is CASSFRQVNTEAFF.

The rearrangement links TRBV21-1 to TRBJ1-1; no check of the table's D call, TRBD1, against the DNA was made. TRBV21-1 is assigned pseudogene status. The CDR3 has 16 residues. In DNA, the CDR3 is TGTGCCAGCAGCGCCCGACAGGGAATCTTGAACACTGAAGCTTTCTTT. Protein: CASSARQGILNTEAFF.

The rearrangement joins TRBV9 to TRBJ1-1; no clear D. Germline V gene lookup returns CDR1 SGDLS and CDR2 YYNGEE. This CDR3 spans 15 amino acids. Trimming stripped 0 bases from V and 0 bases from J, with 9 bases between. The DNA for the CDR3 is TGTGCCAGCAGCGTAGCCGGGAGCTTGAACACTGAAGCTTTCTTT. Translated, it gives CASSVAGSLNTEAFF.

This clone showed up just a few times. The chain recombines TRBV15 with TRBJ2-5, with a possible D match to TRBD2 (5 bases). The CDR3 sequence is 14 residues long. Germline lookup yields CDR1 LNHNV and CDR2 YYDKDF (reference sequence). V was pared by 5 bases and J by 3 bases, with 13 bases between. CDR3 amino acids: CATSGVGAEETQYF. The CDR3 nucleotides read TGTGCCACCAGCGGGGTGGGAGCGGAAGAGACCCAGTACTTC.

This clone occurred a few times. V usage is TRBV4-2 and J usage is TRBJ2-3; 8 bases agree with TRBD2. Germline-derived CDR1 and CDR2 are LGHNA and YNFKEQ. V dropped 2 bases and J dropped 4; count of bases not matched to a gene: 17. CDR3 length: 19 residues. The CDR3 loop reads CASSQPPAGVGSLADTQYF. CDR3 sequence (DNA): TGTGCCAGCAGCCAACCCCCAGCGGGAGTGGGTTCTTTGGCAGATACGCAGTATTTT.

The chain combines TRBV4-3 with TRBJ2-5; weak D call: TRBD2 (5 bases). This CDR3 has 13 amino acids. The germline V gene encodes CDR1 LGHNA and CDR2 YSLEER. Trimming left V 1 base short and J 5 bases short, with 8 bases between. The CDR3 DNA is TGCGCCAGCAGCCAAGGACTAAGGGAGACCCAGTACTTC. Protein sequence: CASSQGLRETQYF.

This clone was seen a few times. CDR3 bases: TGTGCCAGCAGCCGCCGGGAAACTGAAGCTTTCTTT. Its translation is CASSRRETEAFF. The V and J genes are TRBV13 and TRBJ1-1; D gene uncertain. The CDR3 contains 12 residues. V was pared by 5 bases and J by 5 bases, with 9 bases between. Per germline, CDR1 PRHDT and CDR2 FYEKMQ (reference sequence).

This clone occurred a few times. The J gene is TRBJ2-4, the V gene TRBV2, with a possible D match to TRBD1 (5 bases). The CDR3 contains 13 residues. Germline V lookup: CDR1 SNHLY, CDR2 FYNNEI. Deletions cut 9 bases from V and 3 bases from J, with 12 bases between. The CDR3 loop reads CASQGVGKNIQYF. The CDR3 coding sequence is TGTGCCAGTCAAGGGGTCGGCAAAAACATTCAGTACTTC. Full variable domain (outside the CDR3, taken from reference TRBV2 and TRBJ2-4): EPEVTQTPSHQVTQMGQEVILRCVPISNHLYFYWYRQILGQKVEFLVSFYNNEISEKSEIFDDQFSVERPDGSNFTLKIRSTKLEDSAMYFCASQGVGKNIQYFGAGTRLSVL.

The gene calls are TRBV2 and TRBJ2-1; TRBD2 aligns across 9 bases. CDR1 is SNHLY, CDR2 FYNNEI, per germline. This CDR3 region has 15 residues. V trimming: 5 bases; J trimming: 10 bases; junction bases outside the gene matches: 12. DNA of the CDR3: TGTGCCAGCAGTCTTAGCGGGGGCCTGCCAGGGGAGCAGTTCTTC. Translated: CASSLSGGLPGEQFF.

CDR3 DNA sequence: TGTGCCAGCAGCCCTTCAGGAGGAGTGTGGAATGAGCAGTTCTTC. This gives the protein CASSPSGGVWNEQFF. The chain combines TRBV7-9 with TRBJ2-1, with TRBD2 as a possible D gene (5 bases). Per the germline V gene, CDR1 is SEHNR and CDR2 is FQNEAQ (reference sequence). The CDR3 length is 15 residues. Trimming shortened V by 5 bases and J by 7 bases, and 18 bases separated the two germline ends.